This TCR beta chain was sequenced for a study of blood T cell repertoires in COVID-19. Trimming cost V 3 bases and J 6 bases, with 15 bases left between them. The CDR3 is 14 amino acids. Germline CDR1 and CDR2: SNHLY and FYNNEI. Profiling relied on immunoSEQ multiplex PCR, and the TCRdb table lists in-frame clones only, not all of them. This table has tens of thousands of clones, about nine tenths appearing once. Sequencing was done on a sample of peripheral blood. This chain connects TRBV2 to TRBJ2-7, with D unresolved. The sequence was obtained from a human donor in a cohort sampled during active COVID-19. This chain's CDR3 is CASSDLGKVREQYF. The CDR3 DNA is TGTGCCAGCAGTGATCTAGGAAAAGTTCGCGAGCAGTACTTC.